This T cell receptor beta chain derives from a study of blood T cells in healthy people across ages. In the study overall: Per two T cells, about one barcoded beta molecule was captured through template switching. Whole-study findings and limits: Researchers deemed the diversity estimates from one million T cells underestimates.

Concerning this clonotype: The antigen remains undetermined.

CDR1 SNHLY and CDR2 FYNNEI come from the germline V gene. The CDR3 covers 17 residues. V lost 6 bases and J lost 0; bases outside the gene matches: 11. A second PCR, run for about 7 to 11 cycles, used a sample-barcoded 5' primer plus a J-beta primer mix. Paired-end reads containing CDR3 totaled no fewer than 3 million for each sample. TCRdb fed the 5' RACE reads into MiXCR, producing one record per CDR3 protein. Of just under 550,000 distinct CDR3 sequences listed, 24% were seen once; the top ten hold 7.5% to 9%. These same records also appear under a second study, on T cells of mothers and their children. This second study notes: The output of TCR recombination is shaped by thymic selection similarly in related and unrelated pairs.

V is TRBV2 and J is TRBJ1-2, with 9 bases that match TRBD1. The clonotype originates from a boy between 5 and 17 years old in good health. Material: blood. CDR3 protein: CASRATGGWLTNYGYTF. The CDR3 coding sequence is TGTGCCAGCAGGGCGACAGGGGGTTGGCTCACTAACTATGGCTACACCTTC.